The 28 T cell receptor beta chains listed next were all sequenced from one sample in a study of glioma-infiltrating T cells (dated by TCRdb to the mid-2010s). The sequencer was an Illumina MiSeq. The iRepertoire nested amplicon-rescue multiplex PCR (arm-PCR) platform was used to amplify TCR alpha and beta CDR3 regions from RNA. TCRdb reworked the public reads: Q25 trimming with fastp, MiXCR clone assembly, productive beta chains retained. Here each entry gathers all rows of one CDR3 protein and keeps the most common genes and DNA. The sample records tens of thousands of distinct CDR3 sequences, about 40% of which are singletons. The ten top clones hold more than 30% of the sample. Sequenced: glioma tissue, nonneoplastic brain tissue, or PBMCs (not recorded which). These receptors came from a human donor with low-grade glioma or glioblastoma, undergoing nonglioma brain surgery, or in good health (not recorded which).

This clonotype has at least ten counts. This CDR3 is CSAPNAGGAYNEQFF. CDR3 in DNA: TGCAGTGCTCCGAACGCGGGGGGGGCCTACAATGAGCAGTTCTTC. The chain carries TRBV20-1 and TRBJ2-1; TRBD2 aligns across 9 bases. Germline assignment: CDR1 DFQATT and CDR2 SNEGSKA (reference sequence). V lost 5 bases to trimming and J lost 2 bases; unmatched junction nucleotides: 7. There are 15 residues in the CDR3.

This clonotype was recorded many times. The gene calls are TRBV29-1 and TRBJ2-7, with D tentatively TRBD1 or TRBD2 (6 bases each). The CDR3 consists of 14 residues. Trimming shortened V by 3 bases and J by 3 bases, and 15 bases separated the two germline ends. Per germline, CDR1 SQVTM and CDR2 ANQGSEA. Here the CDR3 reads CSVDGGGTNYEQYF. As DNA, the CDR3 is TGCAGCGTTGATGGAGGGGGTACCAACTACGAGCAGTACTTC.

For this clonotype: A read error may be the cause here, since a much bigger clone is one base away. The chain joins TRBV5-6 to TRBJ2-1, with 8 bases aligning to TRBD1. Germline V gene lookup returns CDR1 SGHDT and CDR2 YYEEEE. This CDR3 is built from 16 residues. CDR3 nucleotides: TGTACCAGCAGCCGCCGGACAGGGAGCTCCTACAATGAGCAGTTCTTC. Translation gives CTSSRRTGSSYNEQFF.

V usage is TRBV14 and J usage is TRBJ1-1; perhaps TRBD1 as D (5 bases). This CDR3 has 12 residues. Germline V gives CDR1 SGHDN, CDR2 FVKESK. V lost 8 bases, J lost 6 bases, and 13 bases lay in between. CDR3 sequence: CASQKRGAEAFF. CDR3 in DNA: TGTGCCAGCCAAAAGCGGGGGGCTGAAGCTTTCTTT.

Concerning this clonotype itself: This sequence may be a read error, since a much larger clone differs from it by one base. The rearrangement links TRBV5-4 to TRBJ2-5; 7 nucleotides agree with TRBD2. Trimming at V came to 0 bases and at J to 1 base, leaving 9 bases not matched to a gene. The CDR3 is 17 residues long. Per germline, CDR1 SGHNT and CDR2 YYREEE (reference sequence). CDR3 loop: CASSLDPLAWAQETQYF. For the CDR3, the DNA is TGTGCCAGCAGCTTGGATCCACTAGCGTGGGCCCAAGAGACCCAGTACTTC.

This clonotype was seen repeatedly, ten times or more. The chain couples TRBV19 to TRBJ1-2; TRBD1 is a possible D gene (6 bases). The CDR3 has 14 residues. Germline V lookup: CDR1 LNHDA, CDR2 SQIVND (reference sequence). V was pared by 6 bases and J by 2 bases, with 13 bases between. Here the CDR3 reads CASRKQGTNYGYTF. The CDR3 DNA sequence: TGTGCCAGTAGAAAACAGGGAACGAACTATGGCTACACCTTC.

This clonotype was picked up many times. The V call is TRBV19, the J call TRBJ2-5; D is uncertain. In germline, CDR1 is LNHDA, CDR2 SQIVND (reference sequence). The CDR3 has 13 residues. Trimming removed 3 bases at V and 2 bases at J, with 7 bases between. The CDR3 loop reads CASSISRQETQYF. Here the CDR3 DNA reads TGTGCCAGTAGTATTTCCAGGCAAGAGACCCAGTACTTC.

As concerns this clonotype: A much bigger clone sits one base away, suggesting this may be a read error. The genes are TRBV19 and TRBJ2-7; TRBD1 aligns across 8 bases. The germline gives CDR1 LNHDA, CDR2 SQIVND (reference sequence). The V and J ends lost 0 bases and 2 bases, in that order; junction bases with no gene match: 3. The length of the CDR3 is 15 residues. The CDR3 region is CASSIENRGTYEQYF. In DNA, the CDR3 is TGTGCCAGTAGTATAGAGAACAGGGGGACCTACGAGCAGTACTTC.

This clonotype is a singleton in its sample. This may be a read error: a much more frequent sequence differs by one nucleotide. Lacking the conserved final phenylalanine or tryptophan, this CDR3 likely reflects a read error. This chain links TRBV18 with TRBJ2-5; D not resolved. Germline assignment: CDR1 KGHSH and CDR2 LQKENI. The CDR3 contains 13 residues. Trimming took 3 bases from V and 4 from J, leaving 9 bases between them. In DNA, the CDR3 is TGTGCCAGCTCACCTCCCAGAGGAGAGACCCAGTACCTC. It translates to CASSPPRGETQYL.

This clonotype has ten or more counts. The gene calls are TRBV10-3 and TRBJ2-3, with 11 nucleotides matching TRBD2. From germline, CDR1 is ENHRY and CDR2 SYGVKD. V lost 10 bases, J lost 2 bases, and 8 bases stayed unmatched. The CDR3 has 15 amino acids. CDR3 sequence: CATRTSGRDTDTQYF. In nucleotides, the CDR3 is TGTGCCACCCGTACTAGCGGGAGAGACACAGATACGCAGTATTTT.

This clonotype was picked up one time. J is TRBJ1-3 and V is TRBV19, with D tentatively TRBD1 (5 bases). This CDR3 has 14 amino acids. Between the trimmed V and J ends, which lost 1 base and 3 bases, there was a span of 7 bases. Germline V lookup: CDR1 LNHDA, CDR2 SQIVND (reference sequence). The CDR3 protein is CASSIGGVGNTIYF. Written as DNA, the CDR3 is TGTGCCAGTAGTATAGGAGGGGTTGGAAACACCATATATTTT. Complete variable domain (other parts from reference TRBV19 and TRBJ1-3): DGGITQSPKYLFRKEGQNVTLSCEQNLNHDAMYWYRQDPGQGLRLIYYSQIVNDFQKGDIAEGYSVSREKKESFPLTVTSAQKNPTAFYLCASSIGGVGNTIYFGEGSWLTVV.

In regard to this clonotype: This may arise from a read error, as a much more abundant clone is one base away. This sequence joins TRBV9 and TRBJ2-1, with 8 bases fitting TRBD2. Germline loops: CDR1 SGDLS, CDR2 YYNGEE. The CDR3 has 16 amino acids. This CDR3 reads CASSVAVGGALDERFF. CDR3 coding DNA: TGTGCCAGCAGCGTAGCTGTCGGGGGGGCCTTGGATGAGCGGTTCTTC.

Details on this clonotype: It may be a read error: a sequence one base away is much more abundant. This chain's CDR3 is CSVKDTYDSPLNF. In nucleotides, the CDR3 is TGCAGCGTTAAGGACACCTATGATTCACCCCTCAACTTT. V and J are TRBV29-1 and TRBJ1-6; D might be TRBD1 (5 bases). This CDR3 region has 13 residues. Per the germline V gene, CDR1 is SQVTM and CDR2 is ANQGSEA.

In this sample, this clonotype turned up many times. The chain employs TRBV11-3 and TRBJ2-2; 8 positions agree with TRBD2. V was pared by 5 bases and J by 4 bases, with 6 bases of the junction left unmatched. The CDR3 totals 15 residues. Germline assignment: CDR1 SGHNT and CDR2 YENEEA. CDR3 in amino acids: CASSPGTRGTGELFF. CDR3 DNA sequence: TGTGCCAGCAGCCCCGGGACTAGGGGCACCGGGGAGCTGTTTTTT. The full variable domain, with the rest looked up from reference TRBV11-3 and TRBJ2-2, is EAGVVQSPRYKIIEKKQPVAFWCNPISGHNTLYWYLQNLGQGPELLIRYENEEAVDDSQLPKDRFSAERLKGVDSTLKIQPAELGDSAVYLCASSPGTRGTGELFFGEGSRLTVL.

This clonotype occurred many times. The rearrangement uses TRBV3-1 and TRBJ2-5; 9 nucleotides agree with TRBD2. This CDR3 is built from 16 residues. Losses at the gene ends were 1 base for V and 5 bases for J; bases not matched to a gene: 8. The V gene's germline CDR1 is LGHDT and CDR2 YNNKEL (reference sequence). The CDR3 region has the DNA TGTGCCAGCAGCCAAGGGCGCGGGAGGGCCGCGGAGACCCAGTACTTC. It translates to CASSQGRGRAAETQYF.

In its sample, this clonotype was seen a few times. It may be a read error: a sequence one base away is much more abundant. The V gene is TRBV27, the J gene TRBJ2-2; TRBD1 matches 8 bases. Per the germline V gene, CDR1 is MNHEY and CDR2 is SMNVEV (reference sequence). The CDR3 is 16 amino acids. The DNA for the CDR3 is TGTGCCAGCAGCACAGGGGGTACAGGGGGAAGAGGGGAGCCGTTTTTT. Encoded protein: CASSTGGTGGRGEPFF.

This clonotype showed up many times. The chain carries TRBV7-9 and TRBJ2-7, with D hard to call. Germline values: CDR1 SEHNR, CDR2 FQNEAQ (reference sequence). V dropped 4 bases and J dropped 1 base, with 14 bases sitting between them. The length of the CDR3 is 15 residues. The CDR3 protein is CASSSLPGISYEQYF. CDR3 DNA sequence: TGTGCCAGCAGCTCCCTACCTGGGATATCCTACGAGCAGTACTTC.

Turning to this clonotype: A single base separates this from a much larger clone, so it may be a read error. V and J are TRBV5-8 and TRBJ2-7, with 7 bases that match TRBD1. This CDR3 region has 15 residues. The germline gives CDR1 SGHTS, CDR2 YDEGEE. The CDR3 reads CANSAGQEPSYEQYF. For the CDR3, the DNA is TGTGCCAACAGCGCCGGACAGGAACCCTCCTACGAGCAGTACTTC.

Note on this clonotype: It may be a read error: a sequence one base away is much more abundant. The CDR3 does not end in the conserved phenylalanine or tryptophan, so this is likely a read error. V usage is TRBV29-1 and J usage is TRBJ2-7; tentatively, D is TRBD2 (6 bases). CDR3 length equals 13 residues. Germline V CDR1 and CDR2: SQVTM, ANQGSEA. Trimming took off 4 bases at V and 0 bases at J, with 10 bases between the two ends. The CDR3 region has the DNA TGCAGCGTTGCCGGCGGGATCTCCTACGAGCAGTACTCC. It is translated as CSVAGGISYEQYS.

Points on this clonotype: This may arise from a read error, as a much more abundant clone is one base away. The gene calls are TRBV12-3 or TRBV12-4 and TRBJ2-3; 11 bases fit TRBD1. V gave up 5 bases and J gave up 0 bases; unmatched junction bases: 4. CDR3 length: 16 residues. The CDR3 coding sequence is TGTGCCAGCAGTCTTGGACAGGGGGCCAGCACAGATACGCAGTATTTT. It specifies CASSLGQGASTDTQYF.

CDR3 in amino acids: CASSESGEVQPQHF. The CDR3 nucleotides are TGTGCCAGCAGTGAATCTGGGGAGGTTCAGCCCCAGCATTTT. This chain links TRBV2 with TRBJ1-5; no clear D. The CDR3 length is 14 residues. Germline CDR1 and CDR2: SNHLY and FYNNEI. Deletions cut 2 bases from V and 6 bases from J, with 11 bases between.

The chain carries TRBV5-4 and TRBJ2-1, with unresolved D. V was pared by 0 bases and J by 10 bases, with 5 bases between. Germline V lookup: CDR1 SGHNT, CDR2 YYREEE (reference sequence). This CDR3 region has 11 residues. As DNA, the CDR3 is TGTGCCAGCAGCTTGGGCTACGAGCAGTTCTTC. Translated, it gives CASSLGYEQFF.

The chain combines TRBV2 with TRBJ2-5, with 9 bases lining up with TRBD1. Germline V gene data show CDR1 as SNHLY and CDR2 as FYNNEI. The CDR3 contains 14 residues. In DNA, the CDR3 is TGTGTTAGCAGTGAACAGGGACAGGGAGAGACCCAGTACTTC. Translation: CVSSEQGQGETQYF.

This clonotype showed up many times. J is TRBJ2-2 and V is TRBV6-1, with 8 bases fitting TRBD1. There are 18 residues in the CDR3. V dropped 6 bases and J dropped 4; count of bases not matched to a gene: 16. Germline values: CDR1 MNHNS, CDR2 SASEGT. CDR3 sequence: CASRGGGGQGKTTGELFF. For the CDR3, the DNA is TGTGCCAGCAGAGGTGGAGGAGGACAGGGTAAAACCACCGGGGAGCTGTTTTTT.

This clonotype was picked up many times. This chain uses TRBV2 with TRBJ1-1, with 7 bases lining up with TRBD1. J was trimmed by 3 bases and V by 6 bases; bases with no gene match: 4. Germline CDR1 is SNHLY and CDR2 is FYNNEI. CDR3 length equals 13 residues. CDR3: CASRRTGDTEAFF. CDR3 coding DNA: TGTGCCAGCAGGCGAACAGGGGACACTGAAGCTTTCTTT.

Remarks on this clonotype: This may be a read error: a much more frequent sequence differs by one nucleotide. The chain has TRBV5-1 and TRBJ2-3; maybe TRBD2 (6 bases). The CDR3 extends over 16 amino acids. Germline CDR1 SGHRS, CDR2 YFSETQ. The CDR3 loop reads CASSLNSVTSKDTQYF. CDR3 sequence (DNA): TGCGCCAGCAGCTTAAATAGCGTAACTAGCAAAGATACGCAGTATTTT.

This clonotype appeared many times. The V call is TRBV11-2, the J call TRBJ1-6; D is unclear. Trimming took off 3 bases at V and 7 bases at J, with 4 bases between the two ends. Germline assignment: CDR1 SGHAT and CDR2 FQNNGV. This CDR3 is built from 12 residues. CDR3 in DNA: TGTGCCAGCAGCTTCACAAATTCACCCCTCCACTTT. It specifies CASSFTNSPLHF.

Points on this clonotype: At one of its ends the junction is not consistent with the germline gene, which may arise from a read error. V gene TRBV20-1 combines with J gene TRBJ2-7; D is perhaps TRBD2 (5 bases). Germline loops: CDR1 DFQATT, CDR2 SNEGSKA (reference sequence). This CDR3 is built from 11 residues. As DNA, the CDR3 is TGCAGTGCTAAGAGCGGTGTTATGCGGTGCTTC. It yields the protein CSAKSGVMRCF.